This T cell receptor (beta chain) was observed in a study of blood T cell repertoires in COVID-19. Study-level information: Sites in the United States, Italy and Spain provided acute and convalescent COVID-19 samples.

V lost 4 bases and J lost 3; bases outside the gene matches: 5. In germline, CDR1 is SQVTM, CDR2 ANQGSEA. This CDR3 is 14 amino acids long. How the authors handled the data: The assay estimated nucleated cells by amplifying reference gene primers. TCRdb keeps only in-frame clones here, not all; method: immunoSEQ multiplex PCR. V and J calls and clone size are copied from that table; D and trimming were computed from the DNA. The data show just under 60,000 clones, roughly 80% seen once. The sequenced sample consisted of peripheral blood. This TCR was recovered from a man older than 75 with acute or convalescent COVID-19. This chain connects TRBV29-1 to TRBJ1-2; 10 bases map to TRBD1. DNA for the CDR3: TGCAGCGTTGGGCCGGGACAGGGGCACTATGGCTACACCTTC. It translates to CSVGPGQGHYGYTF.